This is a list of T cell receptor beta chains from one sample in a study of CD8 T cells in ankylosing spondylitis. Via MiXCR, TCRdb re-called the 5' RACE reads, giving one row per CDR3 protein. Of some 250,000 distinct CDR3 sequences in the sample, about 10% were seen once. The sequencing sample was made of blood, either unsorted or a sorted T cell fraction (not recorded which). These receptor sequences come from a male donor with ankylosing spondylitis or in good health (not recorded which). Each CDR3 is given with its conserved first and last residue. Fields, in order: CDR3 protein, CDR3 DNA, V gene, clone size, J gene, CDR3 length, D gene. The D gene is left open where the match is weak. The listing skips clone size in some rows; elsewhere it reads once, few, many or a size class.

cdr3_aa: CASSLGSRGNTIYF
cdr3_nt: TGCGCCAGCAGCTTGGGTTCCAGGGGAAACACCATATATTTT
v_call: TRBV5-1
clone_size: many
j_call: TRBJ1-3
cdr3_length: 14
d_call: NA

cdr3_aa: CAISDATVNYGYTF
cdr3_nt: TGTGCCATCAGTGATGCGACGGTTAACTATGGCTACACCTTC
v_call: TRBV10-3
clone_size: many
j_call: TRBJ1-2
cdr3_length: 14
d_call: NA

cdr3_aa: CASSHPGLTIYF
cdr3_nt: TGCGCCAGCAGCCACCCCGGCTTGACCATATATTTT
v_call: TRBV4-1
clone_size: NA
j_call: TRBJ1-3
cdr3_length: 12
d_call: NA

cdr3_aa: CASTRTASNQPQHF
cdr3_nt: TGTGCCAGCACCCGCACAGCTTCCAATCAGCCCCAGCATTTT
v_call: TRBV5-6
clone_size: many
j_call: TRBJ1-5
cdr3_length: 14
d_call: NA

cdr3_aa: CSVVALGNEQFF
cdr3_nt: TGCAGCGTAGTAGCTTTGGGGAATGAGCAGTTCTTC
v_call: TRBV29-1
clone_size: few
j_call: TRBJ2-1
cdr3_length: 12
d_call: NA

cdr3_aa: CASSLDTTDTQYF
cdr3_nt: TGTGCCAGCAGTCTAGACACAACAGATACGCAGTATTTT
v_call: TRBV7-2
clone_size: NA
j_call: TRBJ2-3
cdr3_length: 13
d_call: NA

cdr3_aa: CSVRNSASYEQYF
cdr3_nt: TGCAGCGTGCGAAACAGTGCATCCTACGAGCAGTACTTC
v_call: TRBV29-1
clone_size: NA
j_call: TRBJ2-7
cdr3_length: 13
d_call: NA

cdr3_aa: CATTSPGQGYNEQFF
cdr3_nt: TGTGCCACGACGTCACCGGGACAAGGATACAATGAGCAGTTCTTC
v_call: TRBV10-3
clone_size: many
j_call: TRBJ2-1
cdr3_length: 15
d_call: NA

cdr3_aa: CASSKSNQGNQPQHF
cdr3_nt: TGTGCCAGCAGCAAATCTAATCAGGGCAATCAGCCCCAGCATTTT
v_call: TRBV11-2
clone_size: NA
j_call: TRBJ1-5
cdr3_length: 15
d_call: NA

cdr3_aa: CASSIRQGGNSPLHF
cdr3_nt: TGTGCCAGCAGCATTAGACAGGGGGGTAATTCACCCCTCCACTTT
v_call: TRBV11-2
clone_size: NA
j_call: TRBJ1-6
cdr3_length: 15
d_call: TRBD1

cdr3_aa: CASSTGAETQYF
cdr3_nt: TGTGCCAGCAGCACGGGAGCGGAGACCCAGTACTTC
v_call: TRBV7-8
clone_size: many
j_call: TRBJ2-5
cdr3_length: 12
d_call: NA

cdr3_aa: CASTIRAGKGAISEQFF
cdr3_nt: TGTGCCAGCACCATCCGAGCGGGGAAGGGGGCAATTAGTGAGCAGTTCTTC
v_call: TRBV12-3/TRBV12-4
clone_size: many
j_call: TRBJ2-1
cdr3_length: 17
d_call: NA

cdr3_aa: CSAGSYNEQFF
cdr3_nt: TGCAGTGCAGGGAGTTACAATGAGCAGTTCTTC
v_call: TRBV20-1
clone_size: many
j_call: TRBJ2-1
cdr3_length: 11
d_call: NA

cdr3_aa: CASTYGTDEQFF
cdr3_nt: TGTGCCAGCACCTATGGGACGGACGAGCAGTTCTTC
v_call: TRBV6-2/TRBV6-3
clone_size: few
j_call: TRBJ2-1
cdr3_length: 12
d_call: NA

cdr3_aa: CATSTIAGSHTDTQYF
cdr3_nt: TGTGCCACCAGCACTATAGCGGGGTCCCACACAGATACGCAGTATTTT
v_call: TRBV15
clone_size: many
j_call: TRBJ2-3
cdr3_length: 16
d_call: TRBD2

cdr3_aa: CASSAGGPLFSQFF
cdr3_nt: TGTGCCAGCAGCGCGGGAGGGCCGTTGTTCTCGCAGTTCTTC
v_call: TRBV7-2
clone_size: few
j_call: TRBJ2-1
cdr3_length: 14
d_call: TRBD2

cdr3_aa: CSADLAGGFTDTQYF
cdr3_nt: TGCAGTGCTGACCTAGCGGGGGGATTCACAGATACGCAGTATTTT
v_call: TRBV20-1
clone_size: many
j_call: TRBJ2-3
cdr3_length: 15
d_call: TRBD2

cdr3_aa: CASSDLFSNYGYTF
cdr3_nt: TGTGCCAGCAGCGATTTATTCAGTAACTATGGCTACACCTTC
v_call: TRBV7-2
clone_size: NA
j_call: TRBJ1-2
cdr3_length: 14
d_call: NA

cdr3_aa: CASSPSGITYEQYF
cdr3_nt: TGCGCCAGCAGCCCCTCCGGGATAACCTACGAGCAGTACTTC
v_call: TRBV5-1
clone_size: many
j_call: TRBJ2-7
cdr3_length: 14
d_call: NA

cdr3_aa: CASSPAGARGTGELFF
cdr3_nt: TGTGCCAGCAGCCCGGCGGGGGCCAGAGGCACCGGGGAGCTGTTTTTT
v_call: TRBV12-3/TRBV12-4
clone_size: many
j_call: TRBJ2-2
cdr3_length: 16
d_call: NA